A selection of T cell receptor beta chains follows, all from one sample in a study of beta chain features in type 1 diabetes. Sequenced by immunoSEQ multiplex PCR; TCRdb stores in-frame clones only, minus some. Of almost 350,000 clones in the sample, around a fifth were seen once. The sample was naive CD4+ T cells from blood. Receptors originate from a woman aged 18-35 years in good health. CDR3s include the opening cysteine and the closing phenylalanine or tryptophan. The order of the fields is V gene, J gene, D gene, clone size, CDR3 DNA, CDR3 protein. D genes are given only for firm matches. Part of the rows lack a size; the others show once, few, many or a class for expanded clones.

V gene: TRBV11-2
J gene: TRBJ2-5
D gene: .
clone size: .
CDR3 DNA: TGTGCCAGCAGCTCGACTACAGAGACCCAGTACTTC
CDR3 protein: CASSSTTETQYF

V gene: TRBV5-1
J gene: TRBJ2-7
D gene: .
clone size: few
CDR3 DNA: TGCGCCAGCAGCTTGCACCGGAGAGGCGAGCAGTACTTC
CDR3 protein: CASSLHRRGEQYF

V gene: TRBV5-1
J gene: TRBJ2-2
D gene: .
clone size: .
CDR3 DNA: TGCGCCAGCAGCTTGGGCGCCACCGGGGAGCTGTTTTTT
CDR3 protein: CASSLGATGELFF

V gene: TRBV9
J gene: TRBJ1-2
D gene: TRBD1
clone size: .
CDR3 DNA: TGTGCCAGCAGCGTAGGTTCCTTCCGGGACAGGGGGCTTGATGGCTACACCTTC
CDR3 protein: CASSVGSFRDRGLDGYTF

V gene: TRBV4-1
J gene: TRBJ2-4
D gene: .
clone size: .
CDR3 DNA: TGCGCCAGCAGCCAATTGGACTTACCCAAAAACATTCAGTACTTC
CDR3 protein: CASSQLDLPKNIQYF

V gene: TRBV11-2
J gene: TRBJ2-7
D gene: .
clone size: .
CDR3 DNA: TGTGCCAGCAGCTTCCAGCGGACCTACGAGCAGTACTTC
CDR3 protein: CASSFQRTYEQYF

V gene: TRBV11-2
J gene: TRBJ2-1
D gene: TRBD1
clone size: few
CDR3 DNA: TGTGCCAGCAGCCGGACAGGGGGCAATGAGCAGTTCTTC
CDR3 protein: CASSRTGGNEQFF

V gene: TRBV7-6
J gene: TRBJ2-1
D gene: .
clone size: .
CDR3 DNA: TGTGCCAGCAGCTCCCGCCCGGGGAGCTCCTACAATGAGCAGTTCTTC
CDR3 protein: CASSSRPGSSYNEQFF

V gene: TRBV29-1
J gene: TRBJ2-5
D gene: .
clone size: few
CDR3 DNA: TGCAGCGTTACAGGGTTAGAGACCCAGTACTTC
CDR3 protein: CSVTGLETQYF

V gene: TRBV7-2
J gene: TRBJ1-2
D gene: TRBD1
clone size: few
CDR3 DNA: TGTGCCAGCAGCTCTGAGGGGGCAAACTATGGCTACACCTTC
CDR3 protein: CASSSEGANYGYTF

V gene: TRBV14
J gene: TRBJ2-5
D gene: TRBD2
clone size: .
CDR3 DNA: TGTGCCAGCAGCCAAGCCCTCGGGGGGCAAGAGACCCAGTACTTC
CDR3 protein: CASSQALGGQETQYF

V gene: TRBV7-2
J gene: TRBJ2-3
D gene: .
clone size: .
CDR3 DNA: TGTGCCAGCAGCTTAGACTCCGGGGCAGATACGCAGTATTTT
CDR3 protein: CASSLDSGADTQYF

V gene: TRBV30
J gene: TRBJ1-5
D gene: .
clone size: .
CDR3 DNA: TGTGCCTGGAGTGGGACTGGTCAGCCCCAGCATTTT
CDR3 protein: CAWSGTGQPQHF

V gene: TRBV29-1
J gene: TRBJ2-3
D gene: TRBD2
clone size: few
CDR3 DNA: TGCAGCGGTGGGACTAGCGTCACAGATACGCAGTATTTT
CDR3 protein: CSGGTSVTDTQYF

V gene: TRBV19
J gene: TRBJ1-1
D gene: .
clone size: .
CDR3 DNA: TGTGCCAGTAGTATAGGCAGATTGAACACTGAAGCTTTCTTT
CDR3 protein: CASSIGRLNTEAFF

V gene: TRBV30
J gene: TRBJ1-3
D gene: .
clone size: .
CDR3 DNA: TGTGCCTGGAGTACGGGATTTGGAAACACCATATATTTT
CDR3 protein: CAWSTGFGNTIYF

V gene: TRBV5-1
J gene: TRBJ2-1
D gene: TRBD1
clone size: .
CDR3 DNA: TGCGCCAGCAGCTTACAGGGGATTGAGCAGTTCTTC
CDR3 protein: CASSLQGIEQFF

V gene: TRBV6-5
J gene: TRBJ2-1
D gene: .
clone size: .
CDR3 DNA: TGTGCCAGCAGTCCGACAGGAACCTACAATGAGCAGTTCTTC
CDR3 protein: CASSPTGTYNEQFF

V gene: TRBV5-1
J gene: TRBJ2-5
D gene: TRBD2
clone size: .
CDR3 DNA: TGCGCCAGCAGCTTAATCGCGGGAGACGAGACCCAGTACTTC
CDR3 protein: CASSLIAGDETQYF

V gene: TRBV30
J gene: TRBJ1-5
D gene: .
clone size: few
CDR3 DNA: TGTGCCTGGAGTTCAGGGGAGGGAGGCAATCAGCCCCAGCATTTT
CDR3 protein: CAWSSGEGGNQPQHF

V gene: TRBV29-1
J gene: TRBJ2-3
D gene: .
clone size: few
CDR3 DNA: TGCAGCGTTGAAGCCGCGTCAACTACAGATACGCAGTATTTT
CDR3 protein: CSVEAASTTDTQYF

V gene: TRBV11-2
J gene: TRBJ2-1
D gene: .
clone size: few
CDR3 DNA: TGTGCCAGCAGCCCTGACAATGAGCAGTTCTTC
CDR3 protein: CASSPDNEQFF

V gene: TRBV9
J gene: TRBJ2-5
D gene: .
clone size: .
CDR3 DNA: TGTGCCAGCAGCCCCCCGGTTGTCCAAGAGACCCAGTACTTC
CDR3 protein: CASSPPVVQETQYF

V gene: TRBV2
J gene: TRBJ2-2
D gene: .
clone size: few
CDR3 DNA: TGTGCCAGCAGTGAGACTACCCGTTTGAAGGGGGAGCTGTTTTTT
CDR3 protein: CASSETTRLKGELFF

V gene: TRBV2
J gene: TRBJ2-5
D gene: TRBD2
clone size: .
CDR3 DNA: TGTGCCAGCAGGGGGACTAGCTTCAGCAACTTC
CDR3 protein: CASRGTSFSNF

V gene: TRBV4-1
J gene: TRBJ2-6
D gene: TRBD2
clone size: .
CDR3 DNA: TGCGCCAGCAGCCAAGAGGGCGGGGGGCCACTTGGGTCCAACGTCCTGACTTTC
CDR3 protein: CASSQEGGGPLGSNVLTF

V gene: TRBV6-5
J gene: TRBJ2-7
D gene: TRBD1
clone size: few
CDR3 DNA: TGTGCCAGCGGACAGGGGTACGAGCAGTACTTC
CDR3 protein: CASGQGYEQYF

V gene: TRBV29-1
J gene: TRBJ2-1
D gene: .
clone size: few
CDR3 DNA: TGCAGCGGCGCCGAAAGTTTCAATGAGCAGTTCTTC
CDR3 protein: CSGAESFNEQFF

V gene: TRBV7-9
J gene: TRBJ2-5
D gene: .
clone size: .
CDR3 DNA: TGTGCCAGCACCGAGACAGTGGAGACCCAGTACTTC
CDR3 protein: CASTETVETQYF

V gene: TRBV28
J gene: TRBJ1-2
D gene: .
clone size: .
CDR3 DNA: TGTGCCAGCAGGTCCGCCGGCGGCCTCCTATATGGCTACACCTTC
CDR3 protein: CASRSAGGLLYGYTF

V gene: TRBV11-1
J gene: TRBJ2-1
D gene: TRBD2
clone size: .
CDR3 DNA: TGTGCCAGCAGCCGTGGACTAGCGCCGAGAGGTGAGCAGTTCTTC
CDR3 protein: CASSRGLAPRGEQFF

V gene: TRBV18
J gene: TRBJ1-5
D gene: TRBD1
clone size: .
CDR3 DNA: TGTGCCAGCTCAGCGACAGGGGATCAGCCCCAGCATTTT
CDR3 protein: CASSATGDQPQHF

V gene: TRBV23-1
J gene: TRBJ2-5
D gene: .
clone size: many
CDR3 DNA: TGCGCCAGCAGGGGGGGACAGAAAGAGACCCAGTACTTC
CDR3 protein: CASRGGQKETQYF

V gene: TRBV10-3
J gene: TRBJ2-2
D gene: .
clone size: few
CDR3 DNA: TGTGCCATCAGTGGAACAGGGTCCGGGGAGCTGTTTTTT
CDR3 protein: CAISGTGSGELFF

V gene: TRBV2
J gene: TRBJ2-2
D gene: .
clone size: few
CDR3 DNA: TGTGCCAGCAGATCTTGGGGGGTCACCGGGGAGCTGTTTTTT
CDR3 protein: CASRSWGVTGELFF

V gene: TRBV25-1
J gene: TRBJ2-7
D gene: .
clone size: .
CDR3 DNA: TGTGCCAGCAGTGACTGGCCCTACGAGCAGTACTTC
CDR3 protein: CASSDWPYEQYF

V gene: TRBV4-1
J gene: TRBJ1-1
D gene: .
clone size: .
CDR3 DNA: TGCGCCAGCAGCCGAGTGAACACTGAAGCTTTCTTT
CDR3 protein: CASSRVNTEAFF

V gene: TRBV5-1
J gene: TRBJ2-2
D gene: .
clone size: few
CDR3 DNA: TGCGCCAGCAGCCCTGAGAGGGGAGGATCCGGGGAGCTGTTTTTT
CDR3 protein: CASSPERGGSGELFF

V gene: TRBV27
J gene: TRBJ2-7
D gene: .
clone size: few
CDR3 DNA: TGTGCCAGCAGTTCCGGGACTTCATACGAGCAGTACTTC
CDR3 protein: CASSSGTSYEQYF

V gene: TRBV6-6
J gene: TRBJ1-1
D gene: .
clone size: few
CDR3 DNA: TGTGCCAGCAGCCCGGGGGGCACTGAAGCTTTCTTT
CDR3 protein: CASSPGGTEAFF

V gene: TRBV7-3
J gene: TRBJ1-3
D gene: .
clone size: .
CDR3 DNA: TGTGCCAGCAGCGAGGGAAACTCTGGAAACACCATATATTTT
CDR3 protein: CASSEGNSGNTIYF

V gene: TRBV28
J gene: TRBJ2-5
D gene: .
clone size: .
CDR3 DNA: TGTGCCAGCTGCACACGAGAGACTGAGACCCAGTACTTC
CDR3 protein: CASCTRETETQYF

V gene: TRBV30
J gene: TRBJ1-2
D gene: TRBD1
clone size: few
CDR3 DNA: TGTGCCAAAAATCTCGGGCAGGGGGCCGTGTCGGATGGCTACACCTTC
CDR3 protein: CAKNLGQGAVSDGYTF

V gene: TRBV4-2
J gene: TRBJ2-6
D gene: .
clone size: .
CDR3 DNA: TGTGCCAGCAGCCAAGATATCCGCTCTGGGGCCAACGTCCTGACTTTC
CDR3 protein: CASSQDIRSGANVLTF